The 3 T cell receptor beta chains in this list originate from one sample, sequenced in a study of T-cell memory formation after mild COVID-19. TCRdb independently ran MiXCR on the 5' RACE reads; one entry per CDR3 protein. The data contain a few hundred thousand distinct CDR3 sequences, around 25% of them seen just once; the ten biggest clones take up around 12%. The sequenced sample consisted of PBMCs or a T cell subset sorted from them (not recorded which). These receptors originate from an adult woman who had mild COVID-19 (a few samples of this study predate the infection). Cell type and time point are not known.

The chain carries TRBV20-1 and TRBJ1-2; D is undetermined. The V and J ends lost 7 bases and 1 base respectively, with 10 bases between them. The germline V gene encodes CDR1 DFQATT and CDR2 SNEGSKA (reference sequence). The CDR3 has 12 amino acids. The CDR3 reads CSVPKLNYGYTF. CDR3 bases: TGCAGTGTGCCGAAACTTAACTATGGCTACACCTTC.

The chain employs TRBV24-1 and TRBJ2-1, with 8 bases fitting TRBD2. Germline assignment: CDR1 KGHDR and CDR2 SFDVKD. The CDR3 is 15 amino acids. V dropped 5 bases and J dropped 3; count of bases not matched to a gene: 5. CDR3 loop: CATSVSGTSYNEQFF. For the CDR3, the DNA is TGTGCCACCAGTGTATCCGGGACTAGCTACAATGAGCAGTTCTTC.

This clonotype has more than one count but fewer than ten. The chain carries TRBV7-6 and TRBJ2-1; TRBD2 aligns across 11 bases. From germline, CDR1 is SGHVS and CDR2 FNYEAQ. V dropped 5 bases and J dropped 8; count of bases not matched to a gene: 14. CDR3 size: 17 residues. The CDR3 region is CASSVFSGGASWDEQFF. DNA of the CDR3: TGTGCCAGCAGCGTCTTTAGCGGGGGGGCCAGTTGGGATGAGCAGTTCTTC. Drawing the rest from reference TRBV7-6 and TRBJ2-1, the complete variable domain is GAGVSQSPRYKVTKRGQDVALRCDPISGHVSLYWYRQALGQGPEFLTYFNYEAQQDKSGLPNDRFSAERPEGSISTLTIQRTEQRDSAMYRCASSVFSGGASWDEQFFGPGTRLTVL.